This TCR beta chain emerged from a study of blood T cell repertoires in COVID-19. In the source study's methods: The authors estimated nucleated cell counts from reference gene primer amplification. Here immunoSEQ multiplex PCR was the method, and the copy in TCRdb shows in-frame clones only, minus some. That table supplies the V and J calls and clone size; D and trimming were determined from the DNA. Of 150,000 to 200,000 clones in the sample, 86% were seen once. This CDR3 contains 15 residues. Specimen: PBMCs or T cells enriched from blood (not recorded which). This rearrangement joins TRBV21-1 to TRBJ2-3; the table's TRBD1 call for D was not verified on the DNA. TRBV21-1 constitutes a pseudogene. The source of this sequence is a middle-aged woman in a cohort exposed to, infected with or recovered from COVID-19 (not recorded which). CDR3 nucleotide sequence: TGTGCCAGCAGCAAAGCGACAGTGATCACAGATACGCAGTATTTT. Translating gives CASSKATVITDTQYF.